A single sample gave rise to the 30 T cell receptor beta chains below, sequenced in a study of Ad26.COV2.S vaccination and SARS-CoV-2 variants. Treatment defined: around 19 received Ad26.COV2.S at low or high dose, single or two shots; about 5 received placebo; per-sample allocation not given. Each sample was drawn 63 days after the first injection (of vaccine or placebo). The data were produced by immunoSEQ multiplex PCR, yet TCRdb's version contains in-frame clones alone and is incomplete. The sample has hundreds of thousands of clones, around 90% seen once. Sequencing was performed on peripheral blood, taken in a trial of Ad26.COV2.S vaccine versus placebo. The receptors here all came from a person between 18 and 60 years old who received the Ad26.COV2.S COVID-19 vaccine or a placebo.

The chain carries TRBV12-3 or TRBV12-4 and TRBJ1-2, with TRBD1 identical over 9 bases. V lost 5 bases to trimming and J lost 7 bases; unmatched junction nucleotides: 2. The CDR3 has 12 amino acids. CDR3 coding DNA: TGTGCCAGCAGTACAGGGGGCGCTGGCTACACCTTC. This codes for CASSTGGAGYTF.

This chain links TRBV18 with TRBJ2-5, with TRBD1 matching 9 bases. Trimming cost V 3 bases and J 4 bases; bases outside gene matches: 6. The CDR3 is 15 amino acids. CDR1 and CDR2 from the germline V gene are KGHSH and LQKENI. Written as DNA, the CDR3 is TGTGCCAGCTCACCCGGGCTGGGACAGGGAGAGACCCAGTACTTC. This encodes CASSPGLGQGETQYF.

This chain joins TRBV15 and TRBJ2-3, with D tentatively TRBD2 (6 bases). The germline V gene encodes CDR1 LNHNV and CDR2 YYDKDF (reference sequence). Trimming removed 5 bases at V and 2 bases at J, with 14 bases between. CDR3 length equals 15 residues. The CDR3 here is CATSLGGLSTDTQYF. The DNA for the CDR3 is TGTGCCACCAGCCTGGGAGGACTCTCCACAGATACGCAGTATTTT.

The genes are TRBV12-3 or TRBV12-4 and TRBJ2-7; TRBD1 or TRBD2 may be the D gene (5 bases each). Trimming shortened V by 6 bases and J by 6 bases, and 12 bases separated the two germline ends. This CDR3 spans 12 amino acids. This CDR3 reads CASSFSGGEQYF. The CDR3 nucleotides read TGTGCCAGCAGCTTCTCTGGGGGCGAGCAGTACTTC.

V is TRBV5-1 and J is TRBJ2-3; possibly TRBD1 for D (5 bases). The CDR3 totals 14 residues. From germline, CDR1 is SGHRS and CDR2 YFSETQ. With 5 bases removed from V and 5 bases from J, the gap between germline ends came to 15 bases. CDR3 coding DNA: TGCGCCAGCAGTGATCAGGGAATAGGAGATACGCAGTATTTT. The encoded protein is CASSDQGIGDTQYF.

Written as DNA, the CDR3 is TGTGCCAGCAGTTTTAGGGCAGGGGCCGGGGGACATCAGCCCCAGCATTTT. Amino acid sequence: CASSFRAGAGGHQPQHF. The V gene is TRBV27, the J gene TRBJ1-5; weak D call: TRBD1 (6 bases). V was shortened by 3 bases and J by 5 bases, with 20 bases between the two germline ends. The CDR3 has 17 residues. The germline CDR1 and CDR2 sequences are MNHEY and SMNVEV (reference sequence).

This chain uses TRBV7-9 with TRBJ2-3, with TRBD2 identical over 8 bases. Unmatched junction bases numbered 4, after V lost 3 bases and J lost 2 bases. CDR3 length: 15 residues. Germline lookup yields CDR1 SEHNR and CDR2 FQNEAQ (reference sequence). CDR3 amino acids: CASSLLAGSTDTQYF. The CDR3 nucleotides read TGTGCCAGCAGCTTGTTAGCGGGGTCCACAGATACGCAGTATTTT.

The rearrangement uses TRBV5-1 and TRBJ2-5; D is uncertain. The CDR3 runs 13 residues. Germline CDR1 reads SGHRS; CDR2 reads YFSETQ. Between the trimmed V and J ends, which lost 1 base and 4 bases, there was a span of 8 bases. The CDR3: CASSLHRGETQYF. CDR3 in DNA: TGCGCCAGCAGCTTGCACAGAGGAGAGACCCAGTACTTC.

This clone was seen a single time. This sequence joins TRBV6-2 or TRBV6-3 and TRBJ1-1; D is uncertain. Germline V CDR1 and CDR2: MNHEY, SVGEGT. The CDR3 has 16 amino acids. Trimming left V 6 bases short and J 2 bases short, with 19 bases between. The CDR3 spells CASSHDFNLSNTEAFF. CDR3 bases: TGTGCCAGCAGCCACGATTTTAACCTCAGCAACACTGAAGCTTTCTTT.

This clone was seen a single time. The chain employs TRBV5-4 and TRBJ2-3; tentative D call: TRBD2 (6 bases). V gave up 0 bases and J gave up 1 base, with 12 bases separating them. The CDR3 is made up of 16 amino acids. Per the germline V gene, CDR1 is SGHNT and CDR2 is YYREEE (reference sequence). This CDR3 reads CASSLVGASGTDTQYF. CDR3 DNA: TGTGCCAGCAGCTTGGTCGGGGCTAGCGGCACAGATACGCAGTATTTT.

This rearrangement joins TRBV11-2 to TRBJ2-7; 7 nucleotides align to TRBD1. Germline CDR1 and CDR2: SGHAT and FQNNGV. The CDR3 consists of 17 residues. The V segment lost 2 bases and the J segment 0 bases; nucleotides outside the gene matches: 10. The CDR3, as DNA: TGTGCCAGCAGCTTAAGGTCTCGGGACAGTAGCTCCTACGAGCAGTACTTC. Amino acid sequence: CASSLRSRDSSSYEQYF.

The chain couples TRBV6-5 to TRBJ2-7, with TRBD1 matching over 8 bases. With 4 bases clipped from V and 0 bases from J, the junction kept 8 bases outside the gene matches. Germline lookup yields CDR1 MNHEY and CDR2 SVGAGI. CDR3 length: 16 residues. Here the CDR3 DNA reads TGTGCCAGCAGTTTCCCCGGGACAGGACGCTCCTACGAGCAGTACTTC. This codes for CASSFPGTGRSYEQYF.

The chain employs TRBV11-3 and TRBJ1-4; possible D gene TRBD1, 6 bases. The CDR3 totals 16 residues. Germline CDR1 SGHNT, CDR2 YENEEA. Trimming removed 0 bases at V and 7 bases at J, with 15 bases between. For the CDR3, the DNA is TGTGCCAGCAGCTTAGAGGTCGGGGGCGGCATTGAAAAACTGTTTTTT. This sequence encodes CASSLEVGGGIEKLFF.

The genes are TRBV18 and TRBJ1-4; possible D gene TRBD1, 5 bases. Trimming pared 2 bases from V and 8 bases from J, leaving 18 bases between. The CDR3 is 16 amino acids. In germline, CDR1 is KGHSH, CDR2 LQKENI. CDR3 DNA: TGTGCCAGCTCACCAGACAGCAGGACTTTAAGGGAAAAACTGTTTTTT. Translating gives CASSPDSRTLREKLFF.

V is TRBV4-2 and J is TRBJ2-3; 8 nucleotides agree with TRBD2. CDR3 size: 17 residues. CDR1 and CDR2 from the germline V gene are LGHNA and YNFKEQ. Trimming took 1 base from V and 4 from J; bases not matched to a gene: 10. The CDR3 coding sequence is TGTGCCAGCAGCCAAGTCGAACCGGGGGGGCAGCCAGATACGCAGTATTTT. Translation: CASSQVEPGGQPDTQYF.

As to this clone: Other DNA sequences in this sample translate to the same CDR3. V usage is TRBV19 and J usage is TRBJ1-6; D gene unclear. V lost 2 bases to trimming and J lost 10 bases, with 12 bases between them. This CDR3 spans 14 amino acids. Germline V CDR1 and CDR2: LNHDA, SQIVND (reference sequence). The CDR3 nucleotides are TGTGCCAGTAGTATACTGGGTGAGGGCTCACCCCTCCACTTT. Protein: CASSILGEGSPLHF.

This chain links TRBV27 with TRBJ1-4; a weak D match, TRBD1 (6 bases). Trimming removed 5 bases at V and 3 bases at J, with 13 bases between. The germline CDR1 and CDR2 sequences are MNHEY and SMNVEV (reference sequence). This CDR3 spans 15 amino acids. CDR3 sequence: CASSPYRVANEKLFF. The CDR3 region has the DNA TGTGCCAGCAGTCCCTACAGGGTAGCTAATGAAAAACTGTTTTTT.

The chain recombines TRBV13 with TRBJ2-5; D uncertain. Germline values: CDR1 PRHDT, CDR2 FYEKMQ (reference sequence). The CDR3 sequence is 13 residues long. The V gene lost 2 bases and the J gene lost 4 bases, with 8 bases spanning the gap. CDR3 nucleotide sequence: TGTGCCAGCAGCTTACCGTGGGGAGAGACCCAGTACTTC. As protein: CASSLPWGETQYF. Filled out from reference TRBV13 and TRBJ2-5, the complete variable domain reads AAGVIQSPRHLIKEKRETATLKCYPIPRHDTVYWYQQGPGQDPQFLISFYEKMQSDKGSIPDRFSAQQFSDYHSELNMSSLELGDSALYFCASSLPWGETQYFGPGTRLLVL.

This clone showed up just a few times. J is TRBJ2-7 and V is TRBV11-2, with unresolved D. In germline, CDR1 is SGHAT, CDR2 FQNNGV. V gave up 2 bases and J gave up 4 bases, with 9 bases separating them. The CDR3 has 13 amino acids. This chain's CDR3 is CASSLTLRYEQYF. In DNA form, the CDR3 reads TGTGCCAGCAGCTTAACCTTGCGTTACGAGCAGTACTTC.

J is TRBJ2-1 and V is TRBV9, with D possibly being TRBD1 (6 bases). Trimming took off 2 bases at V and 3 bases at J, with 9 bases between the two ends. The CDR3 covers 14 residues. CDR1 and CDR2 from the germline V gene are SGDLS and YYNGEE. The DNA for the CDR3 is TGTGCCAGCAGCGTTAGGGACATCTACAATGAGCAGTTCTTC. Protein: CASSVRDIYNEQFF.

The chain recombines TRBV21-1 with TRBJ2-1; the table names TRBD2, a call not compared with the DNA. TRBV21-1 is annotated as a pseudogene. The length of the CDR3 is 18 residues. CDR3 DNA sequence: TGTGCCAGCAGCAAAGGGTGGGCTAGCGGGGGTTCCTACAATGAGCAGTTCTTC. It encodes CASSKGWASGGSYNEQFF.

The CDR3 is CASSPPEAVNEKLFF. The CDR3 coding sequence is TGTGCCAGTAGCCCCCCTGAGGCAGTTAATGAAAAACTGTTTTTT. This rearrangement joins TRBV19 to TRBJ1-4; D is unclear. This CDR3 has 15 amino acids. Germline V gene sequence: CDR1 LNHDA, CDR2 SQIVND (reference sequence). V lost 6 bases, J lost 4 bases, and 15 bases lay in between.

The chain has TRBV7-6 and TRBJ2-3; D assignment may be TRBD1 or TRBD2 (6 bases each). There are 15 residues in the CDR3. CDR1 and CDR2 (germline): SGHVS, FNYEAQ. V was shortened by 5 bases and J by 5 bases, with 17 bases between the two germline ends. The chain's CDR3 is CASSPRAGEEDTQYF. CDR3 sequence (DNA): TGTGCCAGCAGCCCTAGGGCAGGGGAGGAAGATACGCAGTATTTT.

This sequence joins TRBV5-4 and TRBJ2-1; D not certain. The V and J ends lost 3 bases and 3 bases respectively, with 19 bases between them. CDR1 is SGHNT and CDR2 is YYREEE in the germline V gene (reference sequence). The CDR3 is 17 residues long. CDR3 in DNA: TGTGCCAGCAGCTGGGTCAAACCGACCACCTTCTACAATGAGCAGTTCTTC. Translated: CASSWVKPTTFYNEQFF.

CDR3 sequence (DNA): TGTGCCAGCGAGGGGGGACAGGGGAGCCACGAGCAGTACTTC. It codes for CASEGGQGSHEQYF. V gene TRBV7-8 combines with J gene TRBJ2-7; 10 nucleotides line up with TRBD1. This CDR3 contains 14 residues. The junction had 9 bases not matched to a gene; V was cut back by 8 bases and J by 5 bases. Per the germline V gene, CDR1 is SGHVS and CDR2 is FQNEAQ.

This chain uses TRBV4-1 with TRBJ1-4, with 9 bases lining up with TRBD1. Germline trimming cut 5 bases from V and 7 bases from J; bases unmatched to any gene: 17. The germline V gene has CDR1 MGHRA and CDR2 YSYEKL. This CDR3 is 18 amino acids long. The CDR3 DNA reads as TGCGCCAGCAGCTCGACAGGGGGGTTTGGTTTGGGAGGTGAAAAACTGTTTTTT. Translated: CASSSTGGFGLGGEKLFF.

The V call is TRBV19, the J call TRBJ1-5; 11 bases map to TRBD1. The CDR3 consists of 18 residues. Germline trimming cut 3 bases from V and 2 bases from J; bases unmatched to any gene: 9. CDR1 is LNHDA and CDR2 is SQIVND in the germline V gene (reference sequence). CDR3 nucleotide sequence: TGTGCCAGTAGTATTCGGACAGGGGGCTCGTCGGGCAATCAGCCCCAGCATTTT. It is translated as CASSIRTGGSSGNQPQHF.

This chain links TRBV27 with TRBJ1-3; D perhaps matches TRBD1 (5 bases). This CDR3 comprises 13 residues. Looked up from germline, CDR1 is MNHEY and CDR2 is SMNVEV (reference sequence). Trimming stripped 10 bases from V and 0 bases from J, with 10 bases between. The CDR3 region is CATWDLSGNTIYF. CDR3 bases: TGTGCCACCTGGGACCTCTCTGGAAACACCATATATTTT.

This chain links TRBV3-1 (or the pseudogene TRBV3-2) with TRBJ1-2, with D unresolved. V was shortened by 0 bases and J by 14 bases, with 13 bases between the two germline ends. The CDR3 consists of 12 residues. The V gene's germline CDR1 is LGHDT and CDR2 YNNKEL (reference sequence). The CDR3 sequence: CASSQDRIYRTF. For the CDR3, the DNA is TGTGCCAGCAGCCAAGATCGCATCTATAGGACCTTC.

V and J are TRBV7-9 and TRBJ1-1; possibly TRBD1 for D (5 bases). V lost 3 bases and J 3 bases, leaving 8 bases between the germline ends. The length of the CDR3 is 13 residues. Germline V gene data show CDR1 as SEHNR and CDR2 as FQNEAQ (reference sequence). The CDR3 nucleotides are TGTGCCAGCAGCTTTACGACAGACACTGAAGCTTTCTTT. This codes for CASSFTTDTEAFF.